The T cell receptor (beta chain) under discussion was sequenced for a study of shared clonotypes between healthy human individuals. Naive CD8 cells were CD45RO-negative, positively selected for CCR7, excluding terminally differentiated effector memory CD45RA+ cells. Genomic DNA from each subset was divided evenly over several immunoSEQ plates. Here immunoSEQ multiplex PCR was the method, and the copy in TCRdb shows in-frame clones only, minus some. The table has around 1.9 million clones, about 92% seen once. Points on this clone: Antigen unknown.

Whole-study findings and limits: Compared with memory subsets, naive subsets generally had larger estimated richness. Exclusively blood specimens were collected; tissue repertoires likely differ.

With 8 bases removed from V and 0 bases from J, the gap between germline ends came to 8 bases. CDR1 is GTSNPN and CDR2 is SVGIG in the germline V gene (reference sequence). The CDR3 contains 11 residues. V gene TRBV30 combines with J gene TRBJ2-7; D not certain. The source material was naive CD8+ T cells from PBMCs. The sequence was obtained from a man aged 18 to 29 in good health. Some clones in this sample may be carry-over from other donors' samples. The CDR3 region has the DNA TGTGCCATTTGGTCCTCCTACGAGCAGTACTTC. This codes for CAIWSSYEQYF.